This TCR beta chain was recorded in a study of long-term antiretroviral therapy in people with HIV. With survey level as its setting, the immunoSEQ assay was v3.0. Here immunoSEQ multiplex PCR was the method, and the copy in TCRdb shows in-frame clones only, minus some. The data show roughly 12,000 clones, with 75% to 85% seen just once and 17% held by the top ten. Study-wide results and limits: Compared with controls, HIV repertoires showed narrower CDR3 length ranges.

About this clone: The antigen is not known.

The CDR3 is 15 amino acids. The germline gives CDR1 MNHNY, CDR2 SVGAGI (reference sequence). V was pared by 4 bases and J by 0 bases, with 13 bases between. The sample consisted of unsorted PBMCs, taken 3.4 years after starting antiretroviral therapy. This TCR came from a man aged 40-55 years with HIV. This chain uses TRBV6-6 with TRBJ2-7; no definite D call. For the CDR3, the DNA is TGTGCCAGCAGTTCCCCGACTCTAAGCTCCTACGAGCAGTACTTC. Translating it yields CASSSPTLSSYEQYF.